The 19 T cell receptor beta chains in this list originate from one sample, sequenced in a study of T cells in localized non-small cell lung cancer. Using immunoSEQ multiplex PCR, the repertoire was profiled, and TCRdb retains in-frame clones only, with some absent. The data show roughly 30,000 clones, more than 70% seen once. The material sequenced was peripheral blood, taken before any cancer treatment. Source of these receptors: a woman aged 40 to 75 with stage I lung adenocarcinoma.

The J gene is TRBJ2-5, the V gene TRBV5-4, with TRBD2 matching 8 bases. The germline gives CDR1 SGHNT, CDR2 YYREEE (reference sequence). Losses at the gene ends were 4 bases for V and 2 bases for J; bases not matched to a gene: 4. CDR3 length equals 14 residues. CDR3 sequence reads: CASSPGGVQETQYF. The CDR3 DNA is TGTGCCAGCAGCCCGGGGGGGGTTCAAGAGACCCAGTACTTC.

The gene calls are TRBV7-8 and TRBJ2-5, with TRBD1 identical over 8 bases. V was clipped by 2 bases and J by 5 bases; unmatched bases: 13. In germline, CDR1 is SGHVS, CDR2 FQNEAQ. This CDR3 contains 17 residues. The CDR3: CASSLFQGALEEETQYF. CDR3 coding DNA: TGTGCCAGCAGCTTATTCCAGGGGGCACTTGAGGAGGAGACCCAGTACTTC.

The gene calls are TRBV11-2 and TRBJ2-7; no firm D call. Germline lookup yields CDR1 SGHAT and CDR2 FQNNGV. There are 11 residues in the CDR3. Trimming removed 11 bases at V and 6 bases at J, with 14 bases between. This CDR3 is CASSSTVEQYF. The CDR3 DNA sequence: TGTGCCTCTTCCTCGACGGTCGAGCAGTACTTC.

This clone was seen more than once but under ten times. This sequence joins TRBV9 and TRBJ1-2; no clear D. The CDR3 extends over 16 amino acids. Per the germline V gene, CDR1 is SGDLS and CDR2 is YYNGEE. Trimming stripped 0 bases from V and 3 bases from J, with 15 bases between. The CDR3 DNA reads TGTGCCAGCAGCGTAGGCCCAGCATGGAAGGACTATGGCTACACCTTC. Protein product: CASSVGPAWKDYGYTF.

The chain is built from TRBV9 and TRBJ2-2; 9 nucleotides agree with TRBD1. CDR3 length: 16 amino acids. Germline V gives CDR1 SGDLS, CDR2 YYNGEE. Germline trimming cut 4 bases from V and 3 bases from J; bases unmatched to any gene: 7. CDR3 amino acids: CASSPHRGPYTGELFF. CDR3 DNA: TGTGCCAGCAGCCCTCACAGGGGGCCCTACACCGGGGAGCTGTTTTTT.

The chain uses TRBV7-2 and TRBJ2-3; no firm D call. Germline V gene data show CDR1 as SGHTA and CDR2 as FQGNSA. The CDR3 has 15 amino acids. Between the trimmed V and J ends, which lost 6 bases and 2 bases, there was a span of 15 bases. The CDR3 nucleotides are TGTGCCAGCAGTCGTAGGGCGGCTACCACAGATACGCAGTATTTT. Translated, it gives CASSRRAATTDTQYF. The full variable domain, with the rest looked up from reference TRBV7-2 and TRBJ2-3, is GAGVSQSPSNKVTEKGKDVELRCDPISGHTALYWYRQSLGQGLEFLIYFQGNSAPDKSGLPSDRFSAERTGGSVSTLTIQRTQQEDSAVYLCASSRRAATTDTQYFGPGTRLTVL.

The chain carries TRBV7-2 and TRBJ2-3; D tentatively fits TRBD1 or TRBD2 (6 bases each). Germline V CDR1 and CDR2: SGHTA, FQGNSA. The CDR3 totals 15 residues. Between the trimmed V and J ends, which lost 5 bases and 3 bases, there was a span of 15 bases. The CDR3 nucleotides read TGTGCCAGCAGCCCGTCGCGAGGGGGGACAGATACGCAGTATTTT. It is translated as CASSPSRGGTDTQYF.

This rearrangement joins TRBV11-1 to TRBJ1-1; maybe TRBD1 (6 bases). Trimming removed 3 bases from V and 1 base from J, with 12 bases in between. CDR3 size: 15 residues. Germline CDR1 SGHAT, CDR2 FQDESV (reference sequence). The CDR3 sequence: CASSFLTGWNTEAFF. Written as DNA, the CDR3 is TGTGCCAGCAGCTTCCTCACAGGGTGGAACACTGAAGCTTTCTTT. The full variable domain, in which reference TRBV11-1 and TRBJ1-1 provide the parts outside the CDR3, is EAEVAQSPRYKITEKSQAVAFWCDPISGHATLYWYRQILGQGPELLVQFQDESVVDDSQLPKDRFSAERLKGVDSTLKIQPAELGDSAMYLCASSFLTGWNTEAFFGQGTRLTVV.

The chain links TRBV5-1 to TRBJ2-1, with 7 bases fitting TRBD2. Germline V CDR1 and CDR2: SGHRS, YFSETQ. This CDR3 is 16 amino acids long. V was pared by 0 bases and J by 5 bases, with 8 bases of the junction left unmatched. CDR3 sequence reads: CASSLAVGGSHNEQFF. The CDR3 DNA sequence: TGCGCCAGCAGCTTGGCGGTCGGGGGGTCCCACAATGAGCAGTTCTTC.

The chain joins TRBV7-9 to TRBJ1-2, with 7 positions matching TRBD1. Germline lookup yields CDR1 SEHNR and CDR2 FQNEAQ (reference sequence). V dropped 0 bases and J dropped 5; count of bases not matched to a gene: 12. The CDR3 contains 17 residues. Here the CDR3 DNA reads TGTGCCAGCAGCTTAGCGCAGGATAGGGGGCCGGCTTATGGCTACACCTTC. Residues: CASSLAQDRGPAYGYTF.

The rearrangement uses TRBV30 and TRBJ1-1; 9 nucleotides agree with TRBD1. The CDR3 has 15 residues. Germline CDR1 GTSNPN, CDR2 SVGIG (reference sequence). V shed 5 bases and J 0 bases; nucleotides not matched to a gene: 7. The CDR3 region has the DNA TGTGCCTGGGGAACCGGGACAGGGATGAACACTGAAGCTTTCTTT. Its translation: CAWGTGTGMNTEAFF.

This rearrangement joins TRBV5-1 to TRBJ2-7; 15 nucleotides line up with TRBD2. With V trimmed by 3 bases and J by 4 bases, 8 bases remained unmatched. The CDR3 sequence is 17 residues long. Germline V gene sequence: CDR1 SGHRS, CDR2 YFSETQ. This CDR3 reads CASSYLGLAGGRYEQYF. The CDR3 DNA reads TGCGCCAGCAGCTACCTGGGACTAGCGGGGGGAAGGTACGAGCAGTACTTC. Based on the CDR3 plus reference TRBV5-1 and TRBJ2-7, the full variable domain is KAGVTQTPRYLIKTRGQQVTLSCSPISGHRSVSWYQQTPGQGLQFLFEYFSETQRNKGNFPGRFSGRQFSNSRSEMNVSTLELGDSALYLCASSYLGLAGGRYEQYFGPGTRLTVT.

This chain joins TRBV5-1 and TRBJ2-3; the match to TRBD2 covers 8 bases. CDR1 and CDR2 from the germline V gene are SGHRS and YFSETQ. V was pared by 3 bases and J by 4 bases, with 16 bases of the junction left unmatched. CDR3 size: 18 residues. The CDR3 DNA sequence: TGCGCCAGCAGCTCCCGCGTGGGAGCGGGGGATTTCGCAGATACGCAGTATTTT. It is translated as CASSSRVGAGDFADTQYF. Based on the CDR3 plus reference TRBV5-1 and TRBJ2-3, the full variable domain is KAGVTQTPRYLIKTRGQQVTLSCSPISGHRSVSWYQQTPGQGLQFLFEYFSETQRNKGNFPGRFSGRQFSNSRSEMNVSTLELGDSALYLCASSSRVGAGDFADTQYFGPGTRLTVL.

The chain has TRBV10-3 and TRBJ1-4; D perhaps matches TRBD1 (6 bases). CDR3 size: 16 residues. The germline CDR1 and CDR2 sequences are ENHRY and SYGVKD. Trimming took 3 bases from V and 0 from J, leaving 11 bases between them. The CDR3 here is CAISDPRQATNEKLFF. In DNA, the CDR3 is TGTGCCATCAGTGACCCACGACAGGCAACTAATGAAAAACTGTTTTTT.

The chain recombines TRBV4-1 with TRBJ2-6, with D hard to call. Germline CDR1 is MGHRA and CDR2 is YSYEKL. This CDR3 comprises 18 residues. V was clipped by 2 bases and J by 0 bases, with 14 bases between them. The CDR3 spells CASSQPLGFDSGANVLTF. CDR3 nucleotide sequence: TGCGCCAGCAGCCAACCTCTCGGGTTTGACTCTGGGGCCAACGTCCTGACTTTC.

The genes are TRBV11-2 and TRBJ1-2; D is undetermined. Germline loops: CDR1 SGHAT, CDR2 FQNNGV. The CDR3 is 16 amino acids. Trimming took off 0 bases at V and 7 bases at J, with 18 bases between the two ends. CDR3: CASSLDRASGVGGYTF. The DNA for the CDR3 is TGTGCCAGCAGCTTAGACCGCGCGTCCGGGGTAGGTGGCTACACCTTC.

This clone showed up just a few times. This chain joins TRBV5-1 and TRBJ2-7, with D hard to call. The CDR3 extends over 15 amino acids. Trimming pared 0 bases from V and 0 bases from J, leaving 10 bases between. Germline V lookup: CDR1 SGHRS, CDR2 YFSETQ. The CDR3 coding sequence is TGCGCCAGCAGCTTGGGCCAGACTCACTCCTACGAGCAGTACTTC. Translating it yields CASSLGQTHSYEQYF.

CDR3 coding DNA: TGTGCCAGCAGTGGAGGGACAGGGAAACCGTATGGCTACACCTTC. Translating gives CASSGGTGKPYGYTF. V and J are TRBV27 and TRBJ1-2; TRBD1 matches at 9 bases. There are 15 residues in the CDR3. Germline assignment: CDR1 MNHEY and CDR2 SMNVEV (reference sequence). V gave up 5 bases and J gave up 5 bases; unmatched junction bases: 9.

The J gene is TRBJ1-5, the V gene TRBV7-9; D call uncertain. Trimming pared 6 bases from V and 7 bases from J, leaving 13 bases between. CDR3 length: 13 amino acids. Germline V lookup: CDR1 SEHNR, CDR2 FQNEAQ (reference sequence). CDR3 region: CASSPKGPQPQHF. For the CDR3, the DNA is TGTGCCAGCAGTCCTAAAGGTCCCCAGCCCCAGCATTTT.